This TCR beta chain derives from a study of cytomegalovirus exposure and HLA in healthy donors. General study points: Some V segments (TRBV6-2 and TRBV6-3 among them) were excluded as indistinguishable. Near-uniform donor sequencing depth was presumed by presence/absence analyses.

Germline-derived CDR1 and CDR2 are MNHEY and SVGAGI. The CDR3 length is 15 residues. Amplification used 60 Vbeta primers and 13 Jbeta primers. TCRdb's table, derived via immunoSEQ multiplex PCR, lists solely in-frame clones and lacks some. The table records over 150,000 clones, more than 60% of them present only once. A note on this clone: Its target is not known.

The receptor was derived from a male donor in good health and CMV-seronegative. The V call is TRBV6-5, the J call TRBJ2-5, with 9 bases matching TRBD1. The end of the DNA fits TRBJ2-7 better, so the J call may be wrong. The sample consisted of PBMCs. This CDR3 reads CASSYQGGQGHEQYF. The CDR3 DNA reads TGTGCCAGCAGTTACCAAGGGGGACAGGGCCACGAGCAGTACTTC.